The clone carrying this T cell receptor (beta chain) was counted many times. The antigen remains unidentified. The data were taken from a study of T-cell reconstitution after alpha-beta-depleted transplantation in children. General study findings and limits: Alpha-beta T cells about two months after transplant reportedly derived from several hundred expanded graft clones. The authors attributed T-cell counts and diversity one year after transplant mostly to newly produced T cells.

Preparation of the TCRbeta library was carried out with unique molecular identifiers. TCRdb called the PCR reads again in MiXCR, with one record for every CDR3 protein. Of approximately 300,000 distinct CDR3 sequences detected, approximately 7.3% appear once; the ten largest clones hold 9.1%. The clonotype originates from a female patient between 2 and 15 years old who had a stem cell transplant for Fanconi anemia, so the T cells may come from the graft donor. The sample in question was peripheral blood, obtained 360 days after TCRalphabeta/CD19-depleted stem cell transplant.

CDR3: CSAKGWATEAFF. As DNA, the CDR3 is TGCAGCGCAAAAGGCTGGGCCACTGAAGCTTTCTTT. The V gene is TRBV29-1, the J gene TRBJ1-1, with D hard to call. CDR1 is SQVTM and CDR2 is ANQGSEA in the germline V gene. V lost 7 bases to trimming and J lost 4 bases, with 13 bases between them. The CDR3 has 12 amino acids.